This TCR beta chain was sequenced for a study of blood T cell repertoires in COVID-19 (dated by TCRdb to 2020 to 2021). About the full investigation: The collaborator samples originated in the United States, Italy and Spain and spanned the acute and convalescent phases of COVID-19. A de-identified subject ID, COVID-19 status, age in years and sex were almost always included in the sample metadata. Deeply sampled blood TCRbeta repertoires from subjects exposed to, actively infected with, or recovered from COVID-19 were included in the dataset. The material from the prospective study consisted of cDNA or gDNA derived from T cells, B-cell-depleted T cells, or PBMCs. The samples were drawn from two sources: the first 160 participants of the ongoing ImmuneRACE study, and 1,254 subjects contributed by 6 global collaborators. The repertoires were released in a freely available public database intended as a resource for research on the immune response to SARS-CoV-2. HLA class I and class II types, where available, came from metadata supplied by the sample provider rather than from assay-based typing.

Overall study results and their limits: The amount of clinical and demographic metadata varied by source and participant and was provided uncurated.

TCRbeta CDR3 regions were amplified from genomic DNA by means of the immunoSEQ Assay, a bias-controlled multiplex PCR. The paper's data handling went like this. Within the assay, amplification of reference gene primers was used to estimate how many nucleated cells each sample contained. To quantify the absolute abundance of each unique TCRbeta CDR3 rearrangement, sequence reads were collapsed and filtered. For each sample, productive Simpson clonality was calculated as the square root of Simpson's diversity index over productive rearrangements. Held by TCRdb, this immuneACCESS table contains in-frame sequences only and omits some clones. Under half of the omission traces to an unresolved V gene where checked; the cause of the rest is unknown. The DNA was the basis for D and trimming; V, J and clone size are from that table. This sample comprises 150,000 to 200,000 clones, around 86% of them detected only once. The ten largest clones represent 0.99% of the sample.

This clone was seen a single time. No cognate antigen has been identified for it. One base away there is no much larger clone; base qualities are not given. Collaborating institutions collected whole blood in K2EDTA tubes following their own protocols. For TCRbeta analysis, collaborators shipped samples as frozen whole blood, isolated PBMCs, or DNA extracted from either of those sample types. V and J lose 4 bases and 6 bases, and a span of 18 bases separates them. The CDR3 contains 14 residues, cysteine and phenylalanine counted. Only the CDR3 region is kept as DNA, spanning 42 bases read in frame from base 1. Based on the germline V gene, the CDR1 and CDR2 sequences are SQVTM and ANQGSEA.

The clonotype was recovered from a man aged 18-30 years with acute or convalescent COVID-19. Sequencing was performed on peripheral blood. In this chain, TRBV29-1 is recombined with TRBJ1-2, and perhaps TRBD1 as D gene, on 6 matching bases. Read as DNA, the sequence is TGCAGCGTTGCCGCGGAACAGGGAAACGATGGCTACACCTTC. Its amino acids are CSVAAEQGNDGYTF.